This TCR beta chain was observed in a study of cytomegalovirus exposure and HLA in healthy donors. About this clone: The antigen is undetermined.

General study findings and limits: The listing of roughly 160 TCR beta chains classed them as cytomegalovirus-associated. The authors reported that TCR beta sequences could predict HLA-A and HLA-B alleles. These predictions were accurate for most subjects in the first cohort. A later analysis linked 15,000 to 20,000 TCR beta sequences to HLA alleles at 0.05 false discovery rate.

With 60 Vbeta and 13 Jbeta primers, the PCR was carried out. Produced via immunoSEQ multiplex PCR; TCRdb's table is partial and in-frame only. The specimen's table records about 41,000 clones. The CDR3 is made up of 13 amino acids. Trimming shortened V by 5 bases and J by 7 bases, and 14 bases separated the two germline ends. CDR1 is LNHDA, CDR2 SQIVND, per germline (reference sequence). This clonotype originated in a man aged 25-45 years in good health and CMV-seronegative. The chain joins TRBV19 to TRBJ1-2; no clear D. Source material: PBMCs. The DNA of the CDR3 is TGTGCCAGTAGTGCTGGGAAGACTACTGGCTACACCTTC. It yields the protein CASSAGKTTGYTF.